The source of this T cell receptor beta chain is a study of early T cells in non-severe SARS-CoV-2 infection. TCRdb fed the 5' RACE reads into MiXCR, producing one record per CDR3 protein. Of 60,000 or so distinct CDR3 sequences in the sample, around 9.7% are singletons; the top ten hold about 20%. V dropped 3 bases and J dropped 6; count of bases not matched to a gene: 6. The CDR3 covers 15 residues. Germline CDR1 SGHTA, CDR2 FQGNSA. The gene calls are TRBV7-2 and TRBJ1-5; 9 bases fit TRBD1. The origin of this receptor is an adult who was a healthcare worker with PCR-confirmed SARS-CoV-2 infection or an uninfected control (not recorded which). Material for sequencing was whole blood. CDR3 DNA: TGTGCCAGCAGCTTGGGACAGGGAGGAGGTCAGCCCCAGCATTTT. As protein: CASSLGQGGGQPQHF.